The clone carrying this T cell receptor beta chain was observed a single time. Its antigen is not known. This record comes from a study of T cell responses to AZD1222 COVID-19 vaccine. Whole-study findings and limits: It should be noted that donors were predominantly white British and more often female, and clonal diversity was possibly underestimated.

Sequenced by immunoSEQ multiplex PCR; TCRdb stores in-frame clones only, minus some. The sample lists 53,000 or so clones; about 86% were seen once. The CDR3 covers 12 residues. V was pared by 1 base and J by 3 bases, with 4 bases between. The germline CDR1 and CDR2 sequences are SGHTA and FQGNSA. The chain employs TRBV7-2 and TRBJ2-7; D is undetermined. The sample consisted of peripheral blood, taken 28 days after the second AZD1222 dose. This receptor was taken from an adult who received the AZD1222 COVID-19 vaccine. The CDR3 reads CASSLVFYEQYF. The DNA for the CDR3 is TGTGCCAGCAGCTTAGTCTTCTACGAGCAGTACTTC.